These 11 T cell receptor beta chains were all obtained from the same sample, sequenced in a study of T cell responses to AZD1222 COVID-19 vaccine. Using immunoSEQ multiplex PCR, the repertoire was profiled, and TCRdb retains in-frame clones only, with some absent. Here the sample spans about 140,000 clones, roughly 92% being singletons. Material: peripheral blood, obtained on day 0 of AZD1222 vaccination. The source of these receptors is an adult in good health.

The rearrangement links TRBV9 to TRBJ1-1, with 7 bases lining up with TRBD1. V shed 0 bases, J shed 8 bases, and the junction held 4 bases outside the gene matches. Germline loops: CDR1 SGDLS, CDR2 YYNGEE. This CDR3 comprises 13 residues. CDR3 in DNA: TGTGCCAGCAGCGTAGTAAGGGGGCTGGAAGCTTTCTTT. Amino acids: CASSVVRGLEAFF.

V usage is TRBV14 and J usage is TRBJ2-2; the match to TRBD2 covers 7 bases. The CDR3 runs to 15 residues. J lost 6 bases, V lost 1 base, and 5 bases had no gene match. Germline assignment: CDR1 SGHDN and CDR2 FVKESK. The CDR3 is CASSQGGSRAGELFF. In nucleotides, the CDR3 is TGTGCCAGCAGCCAAGGCGGGAGTAGGGCCGGGGAGCTGTTTTTT.

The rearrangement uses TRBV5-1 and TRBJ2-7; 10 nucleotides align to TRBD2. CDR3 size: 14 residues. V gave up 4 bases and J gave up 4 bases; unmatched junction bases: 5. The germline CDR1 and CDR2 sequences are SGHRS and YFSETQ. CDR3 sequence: CASSPAGGPYEQYF. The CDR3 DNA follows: TGCGCCAGCAGCCCAGCGGGAGGGCCGTACGAGCAGTACTTC.

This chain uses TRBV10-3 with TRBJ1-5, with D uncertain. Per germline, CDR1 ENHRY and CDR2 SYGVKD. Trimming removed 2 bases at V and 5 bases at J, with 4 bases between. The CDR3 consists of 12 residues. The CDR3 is CAISEGDQPQHF. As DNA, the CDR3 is TGTGCCATCAGTGAGGGGGATCAGCCCCAGCATTTT.

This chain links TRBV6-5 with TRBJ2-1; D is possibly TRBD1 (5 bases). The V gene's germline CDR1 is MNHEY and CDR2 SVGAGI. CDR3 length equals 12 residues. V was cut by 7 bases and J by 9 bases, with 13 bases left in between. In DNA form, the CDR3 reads TGTGCCAGCAACGGCAGGGTGGGTGAGCAGTTCTTC. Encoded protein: CASNGRVGEQFF.

As DNA, the CDR3 is TGTGCCAGCAGCTTCGGGGGGCCCTACGAGCAGTACTTC. Amino acid sequence: CASSFGGPYEQYF. The J gene is TRBJ2-7, the V gene TRBV11-2; tentatively, D is TRBD2 (7 bases). The CDR3 totals 13 residues. Germline CDR1 SGHAT, CDR2 FQNNGV. V lost 3 bases and J lost 2, with 8 bases in between.

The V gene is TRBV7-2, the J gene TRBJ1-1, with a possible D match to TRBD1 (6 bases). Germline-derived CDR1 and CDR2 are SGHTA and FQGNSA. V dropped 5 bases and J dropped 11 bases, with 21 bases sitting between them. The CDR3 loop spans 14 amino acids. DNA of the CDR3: TGTGCCAGCAGCGTGGGACAAGGCCTTTTGGGGGCTTTCTTT. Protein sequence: CASSVGQGLLGAFF.

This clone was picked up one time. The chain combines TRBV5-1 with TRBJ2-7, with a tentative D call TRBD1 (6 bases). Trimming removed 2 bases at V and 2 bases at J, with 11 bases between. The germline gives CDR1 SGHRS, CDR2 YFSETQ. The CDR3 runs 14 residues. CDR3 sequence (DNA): TGCGCCAGCAGCTTCCGGGACAAGACCTACGAGCAGTACTTC. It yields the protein CASSFRDKTYEQYF.

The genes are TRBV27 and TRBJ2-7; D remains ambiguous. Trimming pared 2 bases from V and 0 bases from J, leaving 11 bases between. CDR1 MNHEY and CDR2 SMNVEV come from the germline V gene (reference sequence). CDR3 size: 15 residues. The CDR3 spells CASSLKGRSSYEQYF. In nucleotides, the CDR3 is TGTGCCAGCAGTTTAAAGGGCAGAAGCTCCTACGAGCAGTACTTC.

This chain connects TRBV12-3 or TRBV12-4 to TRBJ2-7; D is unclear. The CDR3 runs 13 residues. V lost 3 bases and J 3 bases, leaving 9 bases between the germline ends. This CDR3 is CASSLGQIYEQYF. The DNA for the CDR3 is TGTGCCAGCAGTTTGGGCCAGATCTACGAGCAGTACTTC.

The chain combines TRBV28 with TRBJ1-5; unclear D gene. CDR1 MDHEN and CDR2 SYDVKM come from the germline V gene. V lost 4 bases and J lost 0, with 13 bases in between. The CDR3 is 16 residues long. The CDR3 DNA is TGTGCCAGCAGTTCCCCGGCACAGTATAGCAATCAGCCCCAGCATTTT. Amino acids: CASSSPAQYSNQPQHF.